This record concerns one TCR beta chain sequence. Its antigen is not yet known. Per-nucleotide qualities are absent, and no much larger clonotype sits a single base away. This CDR3 is also generated by other DNA sequences in the sample. Based on the germline V gene, the CDR1 and CDR2 sequences are MDHEN and SYDVKM. V is pared back by 5 bases and J by 1 base, with 8 bases lying between the germline termini. From the cysteine up to the phenylalanine, the CDR3 has a length of 13 residues. Of the read, only the CDR3 DNA is kept; its 39 bases are in frame from base 1. This sample stems from a study of shared clonotypes between healthy human individuals (dated by TCRdb to 2020 to 2021). As for the study more broadly: The cohort comprised two women and three men aged 18 to 49 years. For each donor, CD4 naive and CD4 memory were each run on three plates, CD8 naive on two plates, and CD8 memory on one plate. Blood TCR repertoires of a handful of healthy adults were deeply sequenced to estimate repertoire size and the extent of clonotype sharing between individuals. Libraries were prepared and TCR repertoires were sequenced by different laboratories using diverse techniques, in order to increase sequencing depth and limit assay-specific biases. Each donor's leukapheresis produced roughly between roughly 0.9 and 8.9 billion PBMCs.

The study at large found these results: Incomplete sequencing was indicated by rarefaction of sorted-subset datasets, despite the large sequencing depth. Compared with non-shared clonotypes, clonotypes shared by all four sorted-subset donors had higher generation probabilities. Sampling was restricted to blood, and TCR repertoires in tissues likely differ from the TCR repertoires found in blood. Estimated clonotype richness was generally larger for naive than for memory subsets. The small number of donors limited the genetic and exposure-history diversity represented. Across four donors, approximately 5% of naive CD4, approximately 4% of naive CD8, around 2.1% of memory CD4, and 0.3% to 0.45% of memory CD8 clonotypes were shared. Based on pairwise subsampling, the degree of clonotype sharing among donors was expected to be affected by sequencing depth.

Healthy HIV-negative adults with no recently reported acute infections or vaccinations were included as donors. Only Caucasian adults living in Nashville, Tennessee, USA were represented among the donors. CD4+ T cells were enriched by magnetic negative selection, after which naive cells were positively selected on CD45RA and the negative fraction was taken as the memory subset. Blood was obtained by leukapheresis, after which PBMCs were separated by Ficoll-Histopaque density gradient centrifugation and cryopreserved in liquid nitrogen vapor phase. Purity and quantity of every magnetically sorted T cell population were checked by analytical flow cytometry. Each sorted fraction had its genomic DNA isolated and then quantified by UV absorbance on a Nanodrop 2000c. Using the deep immunoSEQ assay, multiplex PCR amplified TCR CDR3 regions from genomic DNA. For each cell subset, the extracted genomic DNA was distributed evenly across all wells of several immunoSEQ 96-well plates, and each plate served as one replicate. For sorted subsets, each replicate PCR was loaded with about 200 ng genomic DNA, equivalent to about 30,000 T cell genomes. Purified libraries were quantified with a Qubit 3.0 fluorometer, sized on a Bioanalyzer 2100, and re-quantified with the KAPA Library Quantification kit. A separate single-read 150-cycle Illumina NextSeq 550 flow cell was used to sequence each immunoSEQ 96-well plate. Under the source paper's analysis protocol: The immunoSEQ output contained only junctional sequences without quality scores, so filtering could not match that applied to full-length reads. Sequences were annotated with PyIR, a Python wrapper for IgBLAST v1.9, and V/J genes and CDR3 were assigned using IMGT germline references. Reads with weak V/J assignments (E-value above 1e-6), missing CDR3, stop codons, out-of-frame junctions, or ambiguous translated residues were removed. A V3J clonotype was defined by an identical inferred V gene, J gene, and CDR3 amino acid sequence. Percentage overlap between repertoires was computed as shared unique clonotypes divided by the size of the smaller repertoire. RTK rarefaction, the Chao1 estimator, and Recon v2.1 estimates of unobserved clonotypes were used to assess repertoire richness. OLGA was used to compute generation probabilities for all TCRbeta clonotypes that the gDNA method yielded from a handful of donors. This immuneACCESS table, as held by TCRdb, lists in-frame sequences with V and J called but not all clones. Of the missing ones, under half trace to an unresolved V gene in checked studies; the others have no known cause. Clone size and V and J calls were adopted from that table, with D and trimming inferred from the DNA. This sample holds over a million clones; approximately 80% were observed only once. Clones ranked in the top ten supply approximately 0.52% of the sample.

Recombination connected TRBV28 to TRBJ1-1; a confident D gene designation cannot be given. The clonotype comes from a man between 18 and 35 years old in good health. Some clones in this sample may be carry-over from other donors' samples. The sequenced sample consisted of memory CD4+ T cells from PBMCs. Per the publication, the cell subset or site label means: CD45RA-negative fraction. CDR3 reads: CASSPTANTEAFF. In nucleotides, the sequence is TGTGCCAGCAGTCCTACAGCGAACACTGAAGCTTTCTTT.